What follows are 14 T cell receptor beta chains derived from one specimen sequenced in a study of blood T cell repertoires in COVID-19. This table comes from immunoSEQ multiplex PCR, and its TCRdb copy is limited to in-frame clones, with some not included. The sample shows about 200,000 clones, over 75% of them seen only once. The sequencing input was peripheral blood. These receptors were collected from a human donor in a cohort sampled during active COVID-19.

The CDR3 protein is CASSQDGGGTVYGYTF. In DNA, the CDR3 is TGTGCCAGCAGCCAAGATGGGGGGGGGACGGTCTATGGCTACACCTTC. The chain couples TRBV4-2 to TRBJ1-2; maybe TRBD1 (5 bases). The CDR3 loop spans 16 amino acids. V was clipped by 0 bases and J by 4 bases, with 15 bases between them. Germline V gene lookup returns CDR1 LGHNA and CDR2 YNFKEQ.

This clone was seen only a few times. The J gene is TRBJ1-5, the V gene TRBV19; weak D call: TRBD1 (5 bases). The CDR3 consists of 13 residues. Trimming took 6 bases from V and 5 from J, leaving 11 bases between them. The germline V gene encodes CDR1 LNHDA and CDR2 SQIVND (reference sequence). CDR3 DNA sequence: TGTGCCAGTAGCTCGCGGGGGGATCAGCCCCAGCATTTT. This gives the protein CASSSRGDQPQHF.

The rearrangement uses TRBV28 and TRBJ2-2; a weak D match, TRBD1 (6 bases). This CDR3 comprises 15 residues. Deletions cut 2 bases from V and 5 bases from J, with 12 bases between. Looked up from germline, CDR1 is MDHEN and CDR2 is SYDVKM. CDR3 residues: CASSLQGRSTGELFF. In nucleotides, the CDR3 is TGTGCCAGCAGTTTACAGGGGCGGTCTACCGGGGAGCTGTTTTTT.

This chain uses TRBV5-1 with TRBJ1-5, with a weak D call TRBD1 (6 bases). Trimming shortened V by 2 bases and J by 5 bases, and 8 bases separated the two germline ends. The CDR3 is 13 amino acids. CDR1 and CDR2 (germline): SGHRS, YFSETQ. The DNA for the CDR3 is TGCGCCAGCAGCTTAACAGGGTATCAGCCCCAGCATTTT. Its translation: CASSLTGYQPQHF.

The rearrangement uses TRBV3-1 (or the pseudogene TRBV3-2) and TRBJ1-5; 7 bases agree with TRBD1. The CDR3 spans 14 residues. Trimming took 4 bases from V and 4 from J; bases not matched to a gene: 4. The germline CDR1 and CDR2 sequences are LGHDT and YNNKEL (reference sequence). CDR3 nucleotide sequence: TGTGCCAGCAGCCGGGACAGCGGGAATCAGCCCCAGCATTTT. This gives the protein CASSRDSGNQPQHF.

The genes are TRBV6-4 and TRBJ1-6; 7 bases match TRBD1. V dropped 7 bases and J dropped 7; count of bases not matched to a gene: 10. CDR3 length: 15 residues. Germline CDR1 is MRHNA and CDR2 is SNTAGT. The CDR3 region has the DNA TGTGCCAGCAACCTACACTGGGACAGCAATTCACCCCTCCACTTT. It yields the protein CASNLHWDSNSPLHF.

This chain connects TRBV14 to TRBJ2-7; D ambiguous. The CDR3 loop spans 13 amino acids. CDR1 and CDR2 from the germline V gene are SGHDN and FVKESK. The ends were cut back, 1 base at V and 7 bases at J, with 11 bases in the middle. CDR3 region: CASSQVIRAEQYF. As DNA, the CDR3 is TGTGCCAGCAGCCAAGTGATCCGAGCAGAGCAGTACTTC. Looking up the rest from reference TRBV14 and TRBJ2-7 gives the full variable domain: EAGVTQFPSHSVIEKGQTVTLRCDPISGHDNLYWYRRVMGKEIKFLLHFVKESKQDESGMPNNRFLAERTGGTYSTLKVQPAELEDSGVYFCASSQVIRAEQYFGPGTRLTVT.

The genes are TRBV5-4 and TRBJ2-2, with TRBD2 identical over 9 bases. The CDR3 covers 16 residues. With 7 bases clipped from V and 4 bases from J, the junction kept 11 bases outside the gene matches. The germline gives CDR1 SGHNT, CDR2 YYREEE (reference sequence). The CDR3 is CASWMREGRITGELFF. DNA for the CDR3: TGTGCCAGCTGGATGCGGGAGGGCCGGATCACCGGGGAGCTGTTTTTT.

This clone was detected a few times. CDR3: CASSLLGPSGGNTYEQYF. CDR3 bases: TGTGCCAGCAGTTTATTGGGTCCTAGCGGGGGGAATACCTACGAGCAGTACTTC. V gene TRBV27 combines with J gene TRBJ2-7; the match to TRBD2 covers 11 bases. The length of the CDR3 is 18 residues. The V gene end was trimmed by 1 base and the J gene end by 2 bases; junction bases not matched to a gene: 10. Looked up from germline, CDR1 is MNHEY and CDR2 is SMNVEV (reference sequence).

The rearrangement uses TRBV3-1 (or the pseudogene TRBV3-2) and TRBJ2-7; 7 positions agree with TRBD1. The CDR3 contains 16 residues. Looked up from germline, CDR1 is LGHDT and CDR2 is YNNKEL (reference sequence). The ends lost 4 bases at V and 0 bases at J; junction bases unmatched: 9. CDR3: CASSPFGTASSYEQYF. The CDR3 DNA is TGTGCCAGCAGCCCATTCGGGACAGCCAGCTCCTACGAGCAGTACTTC.

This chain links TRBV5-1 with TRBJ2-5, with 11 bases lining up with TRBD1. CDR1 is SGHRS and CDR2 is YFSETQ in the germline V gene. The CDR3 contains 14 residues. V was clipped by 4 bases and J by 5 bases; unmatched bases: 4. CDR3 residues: CASSKDRGQETQYF. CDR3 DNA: TGCGCCAGCAGCAAGGACAGGGGGCAGGAGACCCAGTACTTC.

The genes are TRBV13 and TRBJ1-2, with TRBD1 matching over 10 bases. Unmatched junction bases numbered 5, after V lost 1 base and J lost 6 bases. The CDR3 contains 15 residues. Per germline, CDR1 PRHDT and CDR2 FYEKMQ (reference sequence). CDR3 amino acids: CASSLAGQGVNGYTF. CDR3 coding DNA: TGTGCCAGCAGCTTAGCCGGACAGGGGGTGAATGGCTACACCTTC.

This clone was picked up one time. CDR3 nucleotides: TGTGCCAGCAGTTTAGAAGGGGTAAGGAACCAGCCCCAGCATTTT. This encodes CASSLEGVRNQPQHF. The V and J genes are TRBV27 and TRBJ1-5; a weak D match, TRBD1 (5 bases). The CDR3 runs 15 residues. The germline V gene encodes CDR1 MNHEY and CDR2 SMNVEV (reference sequence). V was pared by 2 bases and J by 7 bases, with 15 bases between.

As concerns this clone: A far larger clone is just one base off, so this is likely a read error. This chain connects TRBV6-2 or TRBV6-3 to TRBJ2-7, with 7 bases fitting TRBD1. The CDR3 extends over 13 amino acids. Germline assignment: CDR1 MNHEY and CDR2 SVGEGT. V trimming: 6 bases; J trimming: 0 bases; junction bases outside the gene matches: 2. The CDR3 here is CASSWDSSYEQYF. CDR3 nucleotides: TGTGCCAGCAGCTGGGACAGCTCCTACGAGCAGTACTTC.